Reported below is one TCR beta chain. The antigen it recognizes is unknown. No much larger clonotype is one base removed from it; base qualities were not supplied. Trimming at the junction amounts to 0 bases on V and 5 bases on J, and the germline ends lie 6 bases apart. From a lookup of the germline V gene, CDR1 and CDR2 are SGHRS and YFSETQ. CDR3 length: 13 amino acids, cysteine to phenylalanine. The kept DNA is CDR3 alone, 39 bases in frame from the first base. This record comes from a study of T cell responses to AZD1222 COVID-19 vaccine (dated by TCRdb to the early 2020s). Background for the entire study: AZD1222 recipients given second doses at about 4 weeks or at about 12 weeks were pooled, since spike-specific TCR depth and breadth were not found to differ between the two schedules. TCR sequencing covered 230 to 250 trial participants: around 210 given two doses of AZD1222 and 26 given two doses of MenACWY control vaccine. Trial participants were enrolled by age into subgroups of 18-55, 56-69 and 70-plus years, and around 150, 28 and 57 TCR-sequenced participants, respectively, were included in these subgroups.

This specimen's time point label, per the study, means: baseline before first vaccination. The vaccinee samples were drawn from two UK trials, COV001 and COV002, one of which was a single-blind randomized controlled phase 2/3 trial testing AZD1222 (ChAdOx1 nCoV-19) in healthy adults. Trial participant PBMC samples were collected at day 0 and day 28 after the second dose for TCRbeta chain sequencing. The CDR3 regions of human TCRbeta chains were subjected to immunosequencing. The original methods were these. TCRs in the repertoires were matched against a reference library of SARS-CoV-2-specific TCRs that had been generated with the MIRA antigen-specificity platform. Breadth meant the fraction of unique TCRs that were SARS-CoV-2-associated, whereas depth meant the fraction of total T cells that were SARS-CoV-2-associated. Using the MIRA data, every spike-specific TCR was mapped to the spike region that the TCR reacted to and assigned to either a CD4 or a CD8 class. Log10-transformed breadth and depth values were compared by one-way ANOVA with Sidak's multiple comparisons tests. TCRdb retrieved this table from immuneACCESS and kept in-frame rearrangements only. Not all clones are present; in checked studies, unresolved V genes account for under half, and no reason is known for the remainder. That table furnishes V, J and clone size, whereas the DNA furnished D and trimming. The sample records about 140,000 clones, around 90% of which are singletons. Of the sample, 1.7% falls within the top ten clones.

The full study reports these points: Conclusions about previously exposed vaccinees are limited because only five to seven AZD1222 recipients were SARS-CoV-2 seropositive at baseline. CD4 TCRs associated with the vaccine covered the entire spike protein, and the dominant responses were in regions 160-218 and 743-854. Spike-specific TCR breadth and depth rose significantly after two AZD1222 doses compared with day 0 and with MenACWY recipients. Because no day 14 peak-response samples were available, the repertoires could be characterized only after the peak T cell response. Reportedly, close to half of the unique spike-specific TCRs recognized epitopes lying outside the regions that are mutated in the B.1.351 and B.1.1.7 variants. The 56-69-year group was small, and its depth increase did not reach significance, likely because of low power. Most participants were white British and females outnumbered males, and the authors suggested that clonal diversity may have been underestimated.

The V and J genes are TRBV5-1 and TRBJ1-5; no D gene is confidently identified. The TCR originated in an adult in good health. This material consisted of peripheral blood, taken on day 0 of AZD1222 vaccination. The base sequence is TGCGCCAGCAGCTTGGGCGGGGATCAGCCCCAGCATTTT. It encodes CASSLGGDQPQHF.